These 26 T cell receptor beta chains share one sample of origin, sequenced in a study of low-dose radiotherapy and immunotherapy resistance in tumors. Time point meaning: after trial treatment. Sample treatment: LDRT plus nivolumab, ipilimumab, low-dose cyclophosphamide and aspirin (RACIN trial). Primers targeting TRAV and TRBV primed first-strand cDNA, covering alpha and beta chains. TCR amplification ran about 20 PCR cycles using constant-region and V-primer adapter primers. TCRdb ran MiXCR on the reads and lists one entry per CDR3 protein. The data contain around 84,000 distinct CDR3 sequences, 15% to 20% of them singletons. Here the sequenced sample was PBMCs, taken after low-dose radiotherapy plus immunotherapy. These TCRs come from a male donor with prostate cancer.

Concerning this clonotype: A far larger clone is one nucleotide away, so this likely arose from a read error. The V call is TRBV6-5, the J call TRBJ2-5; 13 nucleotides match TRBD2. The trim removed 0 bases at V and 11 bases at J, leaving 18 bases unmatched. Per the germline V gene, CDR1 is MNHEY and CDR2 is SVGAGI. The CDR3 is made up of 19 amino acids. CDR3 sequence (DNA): TGTGCCAGCAGTTACTCCCGCCTGACCGGGACTAGCGGGACCAATGAGCAGTACTTC. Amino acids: CASSYSRLTGTSGTNEQYF.

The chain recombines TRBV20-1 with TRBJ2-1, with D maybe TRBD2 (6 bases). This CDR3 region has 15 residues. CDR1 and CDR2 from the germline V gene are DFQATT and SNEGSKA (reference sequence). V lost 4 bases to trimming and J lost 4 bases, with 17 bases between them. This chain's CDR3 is CSAITGTGGYNEQFF. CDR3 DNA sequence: TGCAGTGCTATCACCGGGACTGGGGGATACAATGAGCAGTTCTTC.

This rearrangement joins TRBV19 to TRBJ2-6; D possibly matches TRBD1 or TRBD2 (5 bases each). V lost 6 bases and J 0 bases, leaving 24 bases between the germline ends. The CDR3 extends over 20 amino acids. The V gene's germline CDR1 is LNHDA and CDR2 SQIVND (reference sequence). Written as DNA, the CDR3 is TGTGCCAGTAGGTTAATTCCGGGACGGGTAACGACCTCTGGGGCCAACGTCCTGACTTTC. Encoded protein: CASRLIPGRVTTSGANVLTF. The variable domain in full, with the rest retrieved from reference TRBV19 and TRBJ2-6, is DGGITQSPKYLFRKEGQNVTLSCEQNLNHDAMYWYRQDPGQGLRLIYYSQIVNDFQKGDIAEGYSVSREKKESFPLTVTSAQKNPTAFYLCASRLIPGRVTTSGANVLTFGAGSRLTVL.

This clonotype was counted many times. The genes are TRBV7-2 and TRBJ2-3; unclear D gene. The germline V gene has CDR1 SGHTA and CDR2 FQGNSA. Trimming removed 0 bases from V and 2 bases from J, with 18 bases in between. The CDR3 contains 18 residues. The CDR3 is CASSLASFGRLFTDTQYF. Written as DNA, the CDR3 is TGTGCCAGCAGCTTAGCAAGTTTTGGTCGGCTGTTCACAGATACGCAGTATTTT.

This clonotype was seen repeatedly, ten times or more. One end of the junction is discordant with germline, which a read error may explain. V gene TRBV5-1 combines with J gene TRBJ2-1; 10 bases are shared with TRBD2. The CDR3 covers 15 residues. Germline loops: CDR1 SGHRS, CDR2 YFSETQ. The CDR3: CASSSSGSSYNEQFF. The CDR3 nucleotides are TGTGCCAGCAGTTCTAGCGGGAGCTCCTACAATGAGCAGTTCTTC. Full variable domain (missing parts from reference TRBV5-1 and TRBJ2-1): KAGVTQTPRYLIKTRGQQVTLSCSPISGHRSVSWYQQTPGQGLQFLFEYFSETQRNKGNFPGRFSGRQFSNSRSEMNVSTLELGDSALYLCASSSSGSSYNEQFFGPGTRLTVL.

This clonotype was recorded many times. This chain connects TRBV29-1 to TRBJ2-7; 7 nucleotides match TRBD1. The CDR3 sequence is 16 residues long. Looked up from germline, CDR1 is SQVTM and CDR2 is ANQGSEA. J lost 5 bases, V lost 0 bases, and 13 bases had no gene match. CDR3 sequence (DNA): TGCAGCGTTGAAGATCGACAACAGGGGCAACATGACGAGCAGTACTTC. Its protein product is CSVEDRQQGQHDEQYF.

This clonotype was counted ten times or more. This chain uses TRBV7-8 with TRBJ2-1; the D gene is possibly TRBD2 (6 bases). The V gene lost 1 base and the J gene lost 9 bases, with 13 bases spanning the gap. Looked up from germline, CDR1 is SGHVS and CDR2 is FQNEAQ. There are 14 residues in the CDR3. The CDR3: CASSLVGGLSEQFF. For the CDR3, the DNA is TGTGCCAGCAGCTTAGTGGGAGGATTAAGTGAGCAGTTCTTC. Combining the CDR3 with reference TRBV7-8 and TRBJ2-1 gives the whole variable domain GAGVSQSPRYKVAKRGQDVALRCDPISGHVSLFWYQQALGQGPEFLTYFQNEAQLDKSGLPSDRFFAERPEGSVSTLKIQRTQQEDSAVYLCASSLVGGLSEQFFGPGTRLTVL.

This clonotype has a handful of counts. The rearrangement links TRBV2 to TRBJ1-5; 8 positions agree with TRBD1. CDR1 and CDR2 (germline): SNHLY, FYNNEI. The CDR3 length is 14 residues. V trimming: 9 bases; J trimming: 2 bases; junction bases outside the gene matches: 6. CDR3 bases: TGTGCCAGTGAAGGACAGGGCGGCAATCAGCCCCAGCATTTT. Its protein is CASEGQGGNQPQHF.

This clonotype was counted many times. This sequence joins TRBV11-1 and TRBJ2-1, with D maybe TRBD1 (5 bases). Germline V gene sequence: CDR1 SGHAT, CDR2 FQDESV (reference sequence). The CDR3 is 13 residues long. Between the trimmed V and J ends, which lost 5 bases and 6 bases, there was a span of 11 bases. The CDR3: CASSRTLTNEQFF. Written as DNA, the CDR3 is TGTGCCAGCAGCCGGACACTCACCAATGAGCAGTTCTTC.

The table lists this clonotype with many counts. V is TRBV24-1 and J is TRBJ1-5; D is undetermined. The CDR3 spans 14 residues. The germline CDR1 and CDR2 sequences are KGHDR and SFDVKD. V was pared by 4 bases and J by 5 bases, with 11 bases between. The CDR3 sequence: CATSEVGSYQPQHF. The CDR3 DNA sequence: TGTGCCACCAGTGAGGTGGGGAGTTATCAGCCCCAGCATTTT.

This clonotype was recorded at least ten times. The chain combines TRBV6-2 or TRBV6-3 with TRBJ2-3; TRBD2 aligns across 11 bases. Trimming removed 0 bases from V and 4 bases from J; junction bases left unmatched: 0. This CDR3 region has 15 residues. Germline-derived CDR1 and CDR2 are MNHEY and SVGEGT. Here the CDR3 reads CASSYSSGRADTQYF. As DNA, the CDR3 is TGTGCCAGCAGTTACTCTAGCGGGAGGGCAGATACGCAGTATTTT.

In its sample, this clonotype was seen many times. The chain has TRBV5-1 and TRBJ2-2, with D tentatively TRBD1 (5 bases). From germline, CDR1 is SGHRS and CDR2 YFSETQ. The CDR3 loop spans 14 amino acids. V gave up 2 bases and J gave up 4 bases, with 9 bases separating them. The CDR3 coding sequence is TGCGCCAGCAGCTTAGTTCAGGGCACCGGGGAGCTGTTTTTT. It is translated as CASSLVQGTGELFF. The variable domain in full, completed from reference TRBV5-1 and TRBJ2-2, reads KAGVTQTPRYLIKTRGQQVTLSCSPISGHRSVSWYQQTPGQGLQFLFEYFSETQRNKGNFPGRFSGRQFSNSRSEMNVSTLELGDSALYLCASSLVQGTGELFFGEGSRLTVL.

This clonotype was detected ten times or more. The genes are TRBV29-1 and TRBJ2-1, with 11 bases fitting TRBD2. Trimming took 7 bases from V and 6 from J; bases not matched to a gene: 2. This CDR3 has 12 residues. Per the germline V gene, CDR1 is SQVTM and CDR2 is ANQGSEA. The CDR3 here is CSETSGTNEQFF. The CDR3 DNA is TGCAGCGAGACTAGCGGGACCAATGAGCAGTTCTTC.

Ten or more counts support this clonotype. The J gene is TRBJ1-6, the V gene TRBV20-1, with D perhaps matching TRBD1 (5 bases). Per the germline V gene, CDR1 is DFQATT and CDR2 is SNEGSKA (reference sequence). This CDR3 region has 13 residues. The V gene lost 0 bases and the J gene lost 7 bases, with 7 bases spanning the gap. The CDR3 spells CSARDTGNSPLHF. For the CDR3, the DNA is TGCAGTGCTAGAGATACAGGAAATTCACCCCTCCACTTT.

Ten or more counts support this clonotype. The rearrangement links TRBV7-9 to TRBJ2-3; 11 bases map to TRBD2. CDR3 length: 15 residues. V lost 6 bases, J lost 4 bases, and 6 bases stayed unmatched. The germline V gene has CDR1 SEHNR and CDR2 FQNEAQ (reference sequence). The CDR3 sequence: CASSVAGGRPDTQYF. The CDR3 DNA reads TGTGCCAGCAGTGTAGCGGGAGGGCGTCCAGATACGCAGTATTTT.

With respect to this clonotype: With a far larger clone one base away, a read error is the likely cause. The CDR3 region is CASSLTLAGGNNEQYF. The CDR3 region has the DNA TGTGCCAGCAGTTTAACACTAGCGGGAGGCAACAATGAGCAGTACTTC. This sequence joins TRBV28 and TRBJ2-7; 12 bases line up with TRBD2. CDR1 and CDR2 (germline): MDHEN, SYDVKM. This CDR3 has 16 amino acids. The V and J ends lost 2 bases and 7 bases, in that order; junction bases with no gene match: 9.

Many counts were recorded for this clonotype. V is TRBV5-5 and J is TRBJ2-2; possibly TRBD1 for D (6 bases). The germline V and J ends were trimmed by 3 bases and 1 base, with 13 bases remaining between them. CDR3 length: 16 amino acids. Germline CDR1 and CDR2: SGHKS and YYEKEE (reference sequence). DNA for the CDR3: TGTGCCAGCAGCTCCACAGGGCTGTTGAACACCGGGGAGCTGTTTTTT. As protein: CASSSTGLLNTGELFF. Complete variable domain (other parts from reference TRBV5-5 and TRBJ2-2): DAGVTQSPTHLIKTRGQQVTLRCSPISGHKSVSWYQQVLGQGPQFIFQYYEKEERGRGNFPDRFSARQFPNYSSELNVNALLLGDSALYLCASSSTGLLNTGELFFGEGSRLTVL.

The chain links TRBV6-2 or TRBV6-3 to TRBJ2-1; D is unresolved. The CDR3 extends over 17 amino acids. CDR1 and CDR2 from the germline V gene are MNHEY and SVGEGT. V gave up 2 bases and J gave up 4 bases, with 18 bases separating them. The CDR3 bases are TGTGCCAGCAGTTACCTCTACGGGTCCCTTCGATACAATGAGCAGTTCTTC. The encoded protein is CASSYLYGSLRYNEQFF.

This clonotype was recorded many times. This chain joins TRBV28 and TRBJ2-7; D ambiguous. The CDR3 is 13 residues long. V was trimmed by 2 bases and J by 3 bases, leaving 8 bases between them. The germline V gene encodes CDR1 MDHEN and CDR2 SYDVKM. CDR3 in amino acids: CASSLNGFYEQYF. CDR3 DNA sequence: TGTGCCAGCAGTTTAAACGGTTTCTACGAGCAGTACTTC.

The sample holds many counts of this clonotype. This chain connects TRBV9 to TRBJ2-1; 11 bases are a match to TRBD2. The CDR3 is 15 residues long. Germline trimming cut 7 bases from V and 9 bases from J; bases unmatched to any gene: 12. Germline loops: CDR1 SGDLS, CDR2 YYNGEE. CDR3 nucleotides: TGTGCCAGCGGGGCGGCGGTGCTAGCGGGAGGTGAGCAGTTCTTC. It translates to CASGAAVLAGGEQFF.

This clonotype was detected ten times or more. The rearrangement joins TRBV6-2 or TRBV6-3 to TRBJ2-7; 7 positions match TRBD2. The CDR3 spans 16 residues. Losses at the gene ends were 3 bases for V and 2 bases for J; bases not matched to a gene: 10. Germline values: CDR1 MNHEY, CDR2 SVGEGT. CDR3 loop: CASSYLLTGGPYEQYF. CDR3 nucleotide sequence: TGTGCCAGCAGTTATTTGCTTACGGGAGGCCCCTACGAGCAGTACTTC.

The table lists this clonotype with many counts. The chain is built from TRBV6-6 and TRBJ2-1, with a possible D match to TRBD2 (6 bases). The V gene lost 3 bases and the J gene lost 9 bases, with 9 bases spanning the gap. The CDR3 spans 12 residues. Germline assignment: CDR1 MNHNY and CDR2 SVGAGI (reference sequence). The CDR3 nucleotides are TGTGCCAGCAGTTATCGGGGGAGTGAGCAGTTCTTC. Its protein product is CASSYRGSEQFF.

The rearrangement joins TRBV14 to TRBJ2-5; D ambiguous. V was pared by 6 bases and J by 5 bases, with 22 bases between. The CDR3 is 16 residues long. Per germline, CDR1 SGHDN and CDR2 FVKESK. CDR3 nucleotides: TGTGCCAGCAGAGACTCGAGAAGGACCGGTTGGGAGACCCAGTACTTC. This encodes CASRDSRRTGWETQYF.

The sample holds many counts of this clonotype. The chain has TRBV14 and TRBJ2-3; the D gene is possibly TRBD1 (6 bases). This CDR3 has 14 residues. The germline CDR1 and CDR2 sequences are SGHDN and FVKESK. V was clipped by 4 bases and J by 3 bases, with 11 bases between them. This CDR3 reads CASSRFQGTDTQYF. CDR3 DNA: TGTGCCAGCAGCCGATTCCAGGGGACAGATACGCAGTATTTT.

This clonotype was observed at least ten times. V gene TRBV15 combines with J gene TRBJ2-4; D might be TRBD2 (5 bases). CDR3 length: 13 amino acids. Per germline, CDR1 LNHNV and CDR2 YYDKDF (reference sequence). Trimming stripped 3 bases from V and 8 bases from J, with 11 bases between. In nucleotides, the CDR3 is TGTGCCACCAGCAGCCGGGGAATGGACATTCAGTACTTC. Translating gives CATSSRGMDIQYF.

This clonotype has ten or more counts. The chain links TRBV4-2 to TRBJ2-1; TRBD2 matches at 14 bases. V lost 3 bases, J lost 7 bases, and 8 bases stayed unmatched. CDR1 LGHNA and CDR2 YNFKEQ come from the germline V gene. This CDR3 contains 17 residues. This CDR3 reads CASSQEPGLAGVNEQFF. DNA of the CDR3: TGTGCCAGCAGCCAGGAACCGGGACTAGCGGGAGTGAATGAGCAGTTCTTC.